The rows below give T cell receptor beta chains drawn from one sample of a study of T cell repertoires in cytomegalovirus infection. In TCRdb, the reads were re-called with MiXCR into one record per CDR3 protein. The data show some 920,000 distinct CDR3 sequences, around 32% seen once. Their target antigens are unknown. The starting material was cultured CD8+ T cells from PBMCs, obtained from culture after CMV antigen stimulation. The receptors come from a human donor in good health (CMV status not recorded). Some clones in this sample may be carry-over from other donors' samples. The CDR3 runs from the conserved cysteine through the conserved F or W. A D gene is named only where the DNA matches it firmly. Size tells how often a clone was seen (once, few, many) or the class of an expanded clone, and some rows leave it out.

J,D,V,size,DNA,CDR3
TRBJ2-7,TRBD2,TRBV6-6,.,TGTGCCAGCAGTTACTTTATAGCGGGGGGGACCTACGAGCAGTACTTC,CASSYFIAGGTYEQYF
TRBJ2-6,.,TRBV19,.,TGTGCCAGTAGTGTAGGGGATCCTGGGGCCAACGTCCTGACTTTC,CASSVGDPGANVLTF
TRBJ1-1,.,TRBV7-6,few,TGTGTCAGCGAGAGGGGACCTGAAGCTTTCTTT,CVSERGPEAFF
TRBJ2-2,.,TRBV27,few,TGTGCCAGCAGTTTACGGATCGTCACCGGGGAGCTGTTTTTT,CASSLRIVTGELFF
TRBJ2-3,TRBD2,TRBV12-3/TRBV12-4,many,TGTGCCAGCAGTCCATCCGGGACTAGCGGGGATACGCAGTATTTT,CASSPSGTSGDTQYF
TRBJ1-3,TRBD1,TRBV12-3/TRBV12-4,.,TGTGCCAGCAGCATCTATTCCGGAACAGGGGCCCCTGGAAACACCATATATTTT,CASSIYSGTGAPGNTIYF
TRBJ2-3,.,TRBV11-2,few,TGTGCCAGCAGCTTAGACCCACCACAGGGTCGGGACACAGATACGCAGTATTTT,CASSLDPPQGRDTDTQYF
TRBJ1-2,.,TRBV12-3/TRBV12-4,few,TGTGCCAGCAGTTTTGTAGGGAACAGCTATGGCTACACCTTC,CASSFVGNSYGYTF
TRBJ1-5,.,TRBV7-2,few,TGTGCCAGCAGCTCCTCCTTCAGAAGCAATCAGCCCCAGCATTTT,CASSSSFRSNQPQHF
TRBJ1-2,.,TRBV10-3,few,TGTGCCATCAGTGAGTCCGAAGAGGGATCTACTAACTATGGCTACACCTTC,CAISESEEGSTNYGYTF
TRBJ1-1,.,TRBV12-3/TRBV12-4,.,TGTGCCACCCGAGGCCGGGGGCCAGAGTACACTGAAGCTTTCTTT,CATRGRGPEYTEAFF
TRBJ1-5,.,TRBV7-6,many,TGTGCCAGCAGCTTAGCGCGTGGGGGCCTAGAGCCCCAGCATTTT,CASSLARGGLEPQHF
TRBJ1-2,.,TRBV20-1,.,TGCAGTGCAAGCCGCTCCCGGGGCTATGGCTACACCTTC,CSASRSRGYGYTF
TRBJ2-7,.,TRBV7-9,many,TGTGCCAGCAGCTCGCCTGCGGGTTACGAGCAGTACTTC,CASSSPAGYEQYF